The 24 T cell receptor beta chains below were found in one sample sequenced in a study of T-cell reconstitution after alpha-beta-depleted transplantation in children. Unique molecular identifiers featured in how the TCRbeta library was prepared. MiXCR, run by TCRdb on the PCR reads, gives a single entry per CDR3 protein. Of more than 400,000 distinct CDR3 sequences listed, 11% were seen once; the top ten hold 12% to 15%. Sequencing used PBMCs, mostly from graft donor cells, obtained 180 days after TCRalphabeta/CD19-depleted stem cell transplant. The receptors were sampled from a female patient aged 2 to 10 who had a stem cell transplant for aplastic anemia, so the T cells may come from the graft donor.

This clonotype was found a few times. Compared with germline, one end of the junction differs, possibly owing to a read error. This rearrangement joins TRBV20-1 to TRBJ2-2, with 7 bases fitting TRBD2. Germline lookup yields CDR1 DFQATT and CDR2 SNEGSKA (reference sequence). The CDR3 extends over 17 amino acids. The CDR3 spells CSARGLAGDPNTGELFF. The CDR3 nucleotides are TGCAGCGCTAGAGGCCTCGCGGGAGACCCGAACACCGGGGAGCTGTTTTTT.

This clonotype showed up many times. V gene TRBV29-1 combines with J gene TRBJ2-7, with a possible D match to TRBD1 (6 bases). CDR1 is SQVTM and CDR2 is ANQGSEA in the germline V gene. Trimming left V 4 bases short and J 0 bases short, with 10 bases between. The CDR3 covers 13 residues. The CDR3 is CSVATGSSYEQYF. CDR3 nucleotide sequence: TGCAGCGTTGCTACAGGGAGCTCCTACGAGCAGTACTTC.

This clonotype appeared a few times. The CDR3, as DNA: TGTGCCAGCAGTGACCGGACTAGCGGGAACGAGCAGTACTTC. It translates to CASSDRTSGNEQYF. The chain carries TRBV6-1 and TRBJ2-7, with 12 bases lining up with TRBD2. The germline CDR1 and CDR2 sequences are MNHNS and SASEGT. J gave up 5 bases and V 3 bases, and 2 bases lay outside the gene matches. This CDR3 contains 14 residues.

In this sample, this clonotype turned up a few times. CDR3: CASSGTSGRNTQYF. CDR3 DNA sequence: TGTGCCAGCAGCGGAACTAGCGGAAGAAATACGCAGTATTTT. V and J are TRBV4-2 and TRBJ2-3; 8 bases fit TRBD2. V was pared by 5 bases and J by 7 bases, with 8 bases of the junction left unmatched. The CDR3 extends over 14 amino acids. CDR1 LGHNA and CDR2 YNFKEQ come from the germline V gene.

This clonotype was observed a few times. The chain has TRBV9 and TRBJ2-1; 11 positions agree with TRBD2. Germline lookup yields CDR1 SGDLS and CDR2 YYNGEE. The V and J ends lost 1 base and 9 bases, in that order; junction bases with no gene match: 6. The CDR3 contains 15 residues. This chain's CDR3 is CASSVNLAGGPEQFF. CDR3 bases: TGTGCCAGCAGCGTAAATCTAGCGGGAGGTCCTGAGCAGTTCTTC.

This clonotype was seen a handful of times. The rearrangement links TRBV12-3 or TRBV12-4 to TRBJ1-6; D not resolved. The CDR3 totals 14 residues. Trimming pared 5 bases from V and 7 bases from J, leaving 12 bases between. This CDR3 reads CASSPATRNSPLHF. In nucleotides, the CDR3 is TGTGCCAGCAGTCCCGCGACGCGGAATTCACCCCTCCACTTT.

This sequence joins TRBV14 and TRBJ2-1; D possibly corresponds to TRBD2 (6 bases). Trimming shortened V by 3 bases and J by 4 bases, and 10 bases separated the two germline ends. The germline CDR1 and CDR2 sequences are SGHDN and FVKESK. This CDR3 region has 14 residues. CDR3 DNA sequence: TGTGCCAGCAGCCATTATAGCGGTTACAATGAGCAGTTCTTC. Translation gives CASSHYSGYNEQFF.

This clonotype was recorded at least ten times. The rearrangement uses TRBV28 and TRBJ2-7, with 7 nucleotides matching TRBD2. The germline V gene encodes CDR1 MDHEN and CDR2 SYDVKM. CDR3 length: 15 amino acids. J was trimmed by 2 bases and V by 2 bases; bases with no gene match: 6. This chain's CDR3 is CASSLPSGITYEQYF. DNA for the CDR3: TGTGCCAGCAGTTTACCTAGCGGAATTACCTACGAGCAGTACTTC.

The CDR3: CASSSGQGTTGELFF. For the CDR3, the DNA is TGTGCCAGCAGCTCGGGACAGGGGACTACCGGGGAGCTGTTTTTT. The chain links TRBV7-3 to TRBJ2-2; 10 nucleotides line up with TRBD1. V was clipped by 4 bases and J by 5 bases; unmatched bases: 4. From germline, CDR1 is SGHTA and CDR2 FQGTGA. The CDR3 is 15 residues long.

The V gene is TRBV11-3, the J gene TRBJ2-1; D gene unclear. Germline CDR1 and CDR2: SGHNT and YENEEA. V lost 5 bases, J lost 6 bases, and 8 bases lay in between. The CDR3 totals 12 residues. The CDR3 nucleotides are TGTGCCAGCAGCCGCCGGACCAATGAGCAGTTCTTC. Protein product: CASSRRTNEQFF. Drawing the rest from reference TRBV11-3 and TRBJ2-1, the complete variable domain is EAGVVQSPRYKIIEKKQPVAFWCNPISGHNTLYWYLQNLGQGPELLIRYENEEAVDDSQLPKDRFSAERLKGVDSTLKIQPAELGDSAVYLCASSRRTNEQFFGPGTRLTVL.

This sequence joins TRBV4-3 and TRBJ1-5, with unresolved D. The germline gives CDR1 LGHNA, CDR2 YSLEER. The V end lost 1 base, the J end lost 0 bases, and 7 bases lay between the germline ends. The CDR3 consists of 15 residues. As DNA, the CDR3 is TGCGCCAGCAGCCAAGGCAGAAATAGCAATCAGCCCCAGCATTTT. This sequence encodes CASSQGRNSNQPQHF.

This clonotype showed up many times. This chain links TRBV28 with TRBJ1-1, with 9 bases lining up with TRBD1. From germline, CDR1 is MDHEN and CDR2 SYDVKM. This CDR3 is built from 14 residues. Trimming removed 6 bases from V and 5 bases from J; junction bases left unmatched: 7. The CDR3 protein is CASRRQGGGTEAFF. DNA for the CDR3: TGTGCCAGCAGACGACAGGGGGGCGGGACTGAAGCTTTCTTT.

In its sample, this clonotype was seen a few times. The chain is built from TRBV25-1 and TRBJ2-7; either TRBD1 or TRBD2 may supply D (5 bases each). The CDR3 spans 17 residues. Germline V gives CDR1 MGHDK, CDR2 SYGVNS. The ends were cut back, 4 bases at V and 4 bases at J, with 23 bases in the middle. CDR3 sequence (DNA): TGTGCCAGCAGTGTACGGGACCTAATTCCCTCCGAATACGAGCAGTACGTC. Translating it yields CASSVRDLIPSEYEQYV.

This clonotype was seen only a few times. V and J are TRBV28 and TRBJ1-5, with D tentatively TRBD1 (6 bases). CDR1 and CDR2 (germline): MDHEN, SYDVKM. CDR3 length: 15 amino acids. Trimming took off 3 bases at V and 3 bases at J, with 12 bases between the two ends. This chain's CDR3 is CASSFLDRLNQPQHF. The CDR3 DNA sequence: TGTGCCAGCAGTTTCCTAGACAGGCTCAATCAGCCCCAGCATTTT.

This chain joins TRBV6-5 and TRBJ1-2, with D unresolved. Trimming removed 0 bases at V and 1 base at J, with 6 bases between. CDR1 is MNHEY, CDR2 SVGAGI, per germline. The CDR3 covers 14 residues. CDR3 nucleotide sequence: TGTGCCAGCAGTTACTCCTCCATTAACTATGGCTACACCTTC. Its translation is CASSYSSINYGYTF.

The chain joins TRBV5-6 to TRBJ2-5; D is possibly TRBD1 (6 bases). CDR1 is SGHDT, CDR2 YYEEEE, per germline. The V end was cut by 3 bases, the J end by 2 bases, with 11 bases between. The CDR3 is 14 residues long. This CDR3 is CASSSGQLQETQYF. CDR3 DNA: TGTGCCAGCAGCTCTGGACAGTTGCAAGAGACCCAGTACTTC.

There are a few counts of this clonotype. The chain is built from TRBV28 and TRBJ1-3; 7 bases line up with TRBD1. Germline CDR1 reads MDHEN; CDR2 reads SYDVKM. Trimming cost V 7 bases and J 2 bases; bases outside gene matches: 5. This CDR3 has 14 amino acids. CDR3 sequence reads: CASTTGVAGNTIYF. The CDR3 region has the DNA TGTGCCAGCACTACAGGGGTGGCTGGAAACACCATATATTTT. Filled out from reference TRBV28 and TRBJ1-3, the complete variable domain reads DVKVTQSSRYLVKRTGEKVFLECVQDMDHENMFWYRQDPGLGLRLIYFSYDVKMKEKGDIPEGYSVSREKKERFSLILESASTNQTSMYLCASTTGVAGNTIYFGEGSWLTVV.

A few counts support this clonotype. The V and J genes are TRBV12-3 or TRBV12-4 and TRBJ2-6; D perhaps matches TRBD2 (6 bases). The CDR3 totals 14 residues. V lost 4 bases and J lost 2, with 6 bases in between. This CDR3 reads CASSWGAGANVLTF. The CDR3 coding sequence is TGTGCCAGCAGTTGGGGGGCTGGGGCCAACGTCCTGACTTTC.

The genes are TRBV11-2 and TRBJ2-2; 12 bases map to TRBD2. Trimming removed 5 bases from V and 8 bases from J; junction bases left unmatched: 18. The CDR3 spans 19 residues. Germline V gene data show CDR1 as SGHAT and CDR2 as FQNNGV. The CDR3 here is CASSAFRLAGEGPRGELFF. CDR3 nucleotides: TGTGCCAGCAGCGCATTCAGACTAGCGGGAGAAGGGCCCAGAGGGGAGCTGTTTTTT.

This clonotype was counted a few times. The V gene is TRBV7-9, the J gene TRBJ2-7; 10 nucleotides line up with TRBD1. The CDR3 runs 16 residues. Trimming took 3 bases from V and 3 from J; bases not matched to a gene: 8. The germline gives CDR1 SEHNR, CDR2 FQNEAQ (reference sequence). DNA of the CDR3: TGTGCCAGCAGCTTCACGACAGGGGGCGTATTCTACGAGCAGTACGTC. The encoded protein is CASSFTTGGVFYEQYV.

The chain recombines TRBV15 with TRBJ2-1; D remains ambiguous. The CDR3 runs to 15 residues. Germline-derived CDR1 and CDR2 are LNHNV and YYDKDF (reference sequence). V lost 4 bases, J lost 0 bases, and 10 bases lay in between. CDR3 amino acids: CATSIHSSSYNEQFF. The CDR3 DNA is TGTGCCACCAGCATTCACAGCTCCTCCTACAATGAGCAGTTCTTC.

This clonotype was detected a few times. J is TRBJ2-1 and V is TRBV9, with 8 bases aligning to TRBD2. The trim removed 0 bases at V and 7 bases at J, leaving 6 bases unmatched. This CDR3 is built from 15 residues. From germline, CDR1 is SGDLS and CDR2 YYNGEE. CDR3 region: CASSVDRGRLNEQFF. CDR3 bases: TGTGCCAGCAGCGTAGACCGCGGGAGGTTGAATGAGCAGTTCTTC.

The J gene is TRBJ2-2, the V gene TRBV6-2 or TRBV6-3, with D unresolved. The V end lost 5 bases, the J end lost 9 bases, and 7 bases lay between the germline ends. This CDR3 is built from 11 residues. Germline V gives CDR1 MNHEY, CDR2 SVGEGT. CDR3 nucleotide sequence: TGTGCCAGCAGTGATACCTGGGAGCTGTTTTTT. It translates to CASSDTWELFF.

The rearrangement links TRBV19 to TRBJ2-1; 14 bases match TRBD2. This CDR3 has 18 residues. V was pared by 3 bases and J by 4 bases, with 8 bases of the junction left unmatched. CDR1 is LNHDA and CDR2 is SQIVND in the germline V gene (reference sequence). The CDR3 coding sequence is TGTGCCAGTAGTATCCTGACTAGCGGGAGGGCCTGGTACAATGAGCAGTTCTTC. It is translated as CASSILTSGRAWYNEQFF.